Below are 32 T cell receptor beta chains sequenced from a single sample in a study of T cell responses to AZD1222 COVID-19 vaccine. This table comes from immunoSEQ multiplex PCR, and its TCRdb copy is limited to in-frame clones, with some not included. The sample yields about 100,000 clones, about 87% seen once. This sample comprised peripheral blood, obtained on day 0 of AZD1222 vaccination. All receptors derive from an adult in good health.

V gene TRBV28 combines with J gene TRBJ2-3, with no clear D. The CDR3 is 17 residues long. Trimming removed 2 bases from V and 2 bases from J, with 17 bases in between. Germline lookup yields CDR1 MDHEN and CDR2 SYDVKM. The CDR3 bases are TGTGCCAGCAGTTTACAGGCATTGTTCCTCCACACAGATACGCAGTATTTT. As protein: CASSLQALFLHTDTQYF.

The chain combines TRBV7-6 with TRBJ2-3, with D possibly called TRBD1 or TRBD2 (6 bases each). CDR3 length equals 14 residues. CDR1 and CDR2 (germline): SGHVS, FNYEAQ. The V end lost 1 base, the J end lost 8 bases, and 13 bases lay between the germline ends. CDR3 nucleotides: TGTGCCAGCAGCTTAGTTTCGGGGGCGGTTACGCAGTATTTT. It is translated as CASSLVSGAVTQYF.

The rearrangement joins TRBV28 to TRBJ2-7; 7 bases align to TRBD1. Trimming cost V 2 bases and J 2 bases; bases outside gene matches: 3. Germline CDR1 MDHEN, CDR2 SYDVKM. The CDR3 covers 14 residues. CDR3 loop: CASSLEGAPYEQYF. CDR3 bases: TGTGCCAGCAGTTTAGAGGGGGCCCCCTACGAGCAGTACTTC.

The genes are TRBV7-2 and TRBJ1-2; D gene unclear. V was shortened by 0 bases and J by 1 base, with 18 bases between the two germline ends. Germline V gene data show CDR1 as SGHTA and CDR2 as FQGNSA. The CDR3 spans 18 residues. CDR3 DNA sequence: TGTGCCAGCAGCTTAGCCCTTGGTGGGCGGAAGCTTAACTATGGCTACACCTTC. It translates to CASSLALGGRKLNYGYTF.

As regards this clone: Other DNA sequences of this sample code for an identical CDR3. V and J are TRBV28 and TRBJ2-7; the D is unclear. CDR3 length equals 11 residues. Trimming left V 6 bases short and J 4 bases short, with 7 bases between. Germline-derived CDR1 and CDR2 are MDHEN and SYDVKM. This chain's CDR3 is CASSSTYEQYF. The CDR3 region has the DNA TGTGCCAGCAGCTCCACATACGAGCAGTACTTC.

The rearrangement joins TRBV6-2 or TRBV6-3 to TRBJ2-7; D perhaps matches TRBD1 (5 bases). V was clipped by 8 bases and J by 0 bases, with 17 bases between them. Germline CDR1 is MNHEY and CDR2 is SVGEGT. This CDR3 is built from 15 residues. The CDR3 sequence: CASGWEQASSYEQYF. CDR3 bases: TGTGCCAGCGGTTGGGAACAGGCCAGCTCCTACGAGCAGTACTTC.

The chain recombines TRBV4-3 with TRBJ1-4, with no clear D. Germline V gene sequence: CDR1 LGHNA, CDR2 YSLEER. V lost 4 bases to trimming and J lost 7 bases, with 13 bases between them. This CDR3 is 14 amino acids long. CDR3 nucleotides: TGCGCCAGCAGCCTCCGGAGGAGCGGTGAAAAACTGTTTTTT. Translation: CASSLRRSGEKLFF.

The J gene is TRBJ2-7, the V gene TRBV7-9; 10 bases are a match to TRBD1. Trimming cost V 5 bases and J 4 bases; bases outside gene matches: 8. The germline V gene has CDR1 SEHNR and CDR2 FQNEAQ (reference sequence). The CDR3 is made up of 15 amino acids. For the CDR3, the DNA is TGTGCCAGCAGCCCACCGGGACAGGGGATTTACGAGCAGTACTTC. Encoded protein: CASSPPGQGIYEQYF.

The chain couples TRBV6-5 to TRBJ1-1; possibly TRBD1 for D (6 bases). CDR1 MNHEY and CDR2 SVGAGI come from the germline V gene. The CDR3 runs 15 residues. The V and J ends lost 0 bases and 1 base respectively, with 9 bases between them. The CDR3 is CASSYSGGRNTEAFF. DNA of the CDR3: TGTGCCAGCAGTTACTCAGGGGGGCGGAACACTGAAGCTTTCTTT.

V is TRBV15 and J is TRBJ1-6, with D possibly matching TRBD1 (5 bases). The germline V gene has CDR1 LNHNV and CDR2 YYDKDF (reference sequence). V lost 6 bases to trimming and J lost 8 bases, with 14 bases between them. This CDR3 has 14 residues. The DNA for the CDR3 is TGTGCCACCAGGCGGAGGGGAGATTATTCACCCCTCCACTTT. Its protein is CATRRRGDYSPLHF.

The chain couples TRBV6-5 to TRBJ2-1; D unresolved. V was clipped by 6 bases and J by 6 bases, with 12 bases between them. Germline V CDR1 and CDR2: MNHEY, SVGAGI. CDR3 length: 13 amino acids. The CDR3 spells CASRKPGSNEQFF. The CDR3 nucleotides are TGTGCCAGCAGGAAACCAGGATCCAATGAGCAGTTCTTC.

The rearrangement links TRBV2 to TRBJ1-2; D perhaps matches TRBD1 (5 bases). The germline CDR1 and CDR2 sequences are SNHLY and FYNNEI. This CDR3 spans 11 amino acids. V was shortened by 6 bases and J by 4 bases, with 6 bases between the two germline ends. CDR3 sequence (DNA): TGTGCCAGCAGGGGGACCTATGGCTACACCTTC. It yields the protein CASRGTYGYTF.

This clone was seen only a few times. The chain has TRBV27 and TRBJ1-1, with 7 nucleotides matching TRBD1. V lost 8 bases to trimming and J lost 0 bases; unmatched junction nucleotides: 9. The V gene's germline CDR1 is MNHEY and CDR2 SMNVEV (reference sequence). The CDR3 sequence is 15 residues long. CDR3 bases: TGTGCCAGCCCTACCCCGACAGGGATGAACACTGAAGCTTTCTTT. Amino acid sequence: CASPTPTGMNTEAFF.

The chain joins TRBV6-5 to TRBJ1-2, with D possibly being TRBD1 (5 bases). The V gene's germline CDR1 is MNHEY and CDR2 SVGAGI. The length of the CDR3 is 14 residues. V lost 5 bases and J 3 bases, leaving 13 bases between the germline ends. The DNA for the CDR3 is TGTGCCAGCAGTCCAGGGAGCCAGGACTATGGCTACACCTTC. This codes for CASSPGSQDYGYTF.

This clone appeared once. The chain is built from TRBV19 and TRBJ1-5, with 11 bases fitting TRBD1. Germline CDR1 reads LNHDA; CDR2 reads SQIVND (reference sequence). V was pared by 3 bases and J by 5 bases, with 6 bases of the junction left unmatched. The CDR3 spans 16 residues. CDR3 in amino acids: CASSIWTGGSHQPQHF. CDR3 in DNA: TGTGCCAGTAGTATTTGGACAGGGGGCTCCCATCAGCCCCAGCATTTT.

V gene TRBV18 combines with J gene TRBJ1-2; the D gene is possibly TRBD1 (5 bases). The CDR3 sequence is 16 residues long. CDR1 and CDR2 (germline): KGHSH, LQKENI. Deletions cut 2 bases from V and 4 bases from J, with 17 bases between. The CDR3 protein is CASSPSENRRFYGYTF. CDR3 in DNA: TGTGCCAGCTCACCATCAGAAAACAGGAGGTTCTATGGCTACACCTTC.

The chain employs TRBV3-1 (or the pseudogene TRBV3-2) and TRBJ1-3; no firm D call. With 4 bases removed from V and 0 bases from J, the gap between germline ends came to 10 bases. The CDR3 is made up of 15 amino acids. Germline CDR1 is LGHDT and CDR2 is YNNKEL (reference sequence). The CDR3 bases are TGTGCCAGCAGCCGAGGGAGCTCCTCTGGAAACACCATATATTTT. Translating it yields CASSRGSSSGNTIYF.

V usage is TRBV27 and J usage is TRBJ2-4, with D hard to call. Germline-derived CDR1 and CDR2 are MNHEY and SMNVEV (reference sequence). Trimming took off 1 base at V and 1 base at J, with 11 bases between the two ends. The CDR3 spans 16 residues. The CDR3 region is CASSLFPELAKNIQYF. The CDR3 DNA is TGTGCCAGCAGTTTATTTCCAGAATTGGCCAAAAACATTCAGTACTTC.

This chain uses TRBV7-2 with TRBJ2-5, with 7 bases aligning to TRBD1. The CDR3 runs 14 residues. Losses at the gene ends were 2 bases for V and 5 bases for J; bases not matched to a gene: 5. Germline V gene lookup returns CDR1 SGHTA and CDR2 FQGNSA. The CDR3 protein is CASSLHRGRETQYF. The CDR3 DNA reads TGTGCCAGCAGCTTACACAGGGGCAGGGAGACCCAGTACTTC.

The rearrangement links TRBV7-9 to TRBJ1-2; TRBD1 matches 11 bases. This CDR3 has 15 amino acids. The germline V gene encodes CDR1 SEHNR and CDR2 FQNEAQ (reference sequence). The junction had 5 bases not matched to a gene; V was cut back by 3 bases and J by 5 bases. CDR3 residues: CASSLGQGEVYGYTF. DNA of the CDR3: TGTGCCAGCAGCTTGGGACAGGGGGAAGTATATGGCTACACCTTC.

The V gene is TRBV7-2, the J gene TRBJ2-2; D ambiguous. Germline V CDR1 and CDR2: SGHTA, FQGNSA. The V end lost 2 bases, the J end lost 8 bases, and 12 bases lay between the germline ends. The CDR3 contains 14 residues. Here the CDR3 DNA reads TGTGCCAGCAGCTTAAAGAGAGTCCCAGGGGAGCTGTTTTTT. Translating it yields CASSLKRVPGELFF. Supplemented by reference TRBV7-2 and TRBJ2-2, the full variable domain reads GAGVSQSPSNKVTEKGKDVELRCDPISGHTALYWYRQSLGQGLEFLIYFQGNSAPDKSGLPSDRFSAERTGGSVSTLTIQRTQQEDSAVYLCASSLKRVPGELFFGEGSRLTVL.

This clone was seen a handful of times. The V and J genes are TRBV10-3 and TRBJ1-1; D may be TRBD1 (6 bases). Per germline, CDR1 ENHRY and CDR2 SYGVKD. V lost 0 bases to trimming and J lost 7 bases, with 15 bases between them. This CDR3 region has 15 residues. Here the CDR3 reads CAISESALTGNEAFF. In nucleotides, the CDR3 is TGTGCCATCAGTGAGTCGGCGCTAACAGGGAATGAAGCTTTCTTT.

CDR3 DNA: TGCGCCAGCAGCGTTGCCACCGGGACAGGGATTGAAAAACTGTTTTTT. Amino acids: CASSVATGTGIEKLFF. This chain connects TRBV5-1 to TRBJ1-4; 9 positions agree with TRBD1. The germline V gene has CDR1 SGHRS and CDR2 YFSETQ. Trimming took 4 bases from V and 7 from J; bases not matched to a gene: 11. This CDR3 spans 16 amino acids.

The table lists this clone with a count of one. The rearrangement joins TRBV24-1 to TRBJ2-2, with D possibly matching TRBD2 (6 bases). V was shortened by 8 bases and J by 0 bases, with 12 bases between the two germline ends. CDR1 is KGHDR, CDR2 SFDVKD, per germline. The CDR3 loop spans 15 amino acids. Written as DNA, the CDR3 is TGTGCCACCAAAAAGGCGGGGACGAACACCGGGGAGCTGTTTTTT. It specifies CATKKAGTNTGELFF.

The gene calls are TRBV18 and TRBJ2-1; no clear D. CDR1 and CDR2 (germline): KGHSH, LQKENI. Deletions cut 2 bases from V and 5 bases from J, with 10 bases between. This CDR3 region has 14 residues. CDR3 nucleotides: TGTGCCAGCTCACCAGGTTTCGGTAACAATGAGCAGTTCTTC. This encodes CASSPGFGNNEQFF. Together with reference TRBV18 and TRBJ2-1, the CDR3 gives the full variable domain: NAGVMQNPRHLVRRRGQEARLRCSPMKGHSHVYWYRQLPEEGLKFMVYLQKENIIDESGMPKERFSAEFPKEGPSILRIQQVVRGDSAAYFCASSPGFGNNEQFFGPGTRLTVL.

CDR3 nucleotides: TGTGCCAGCAGACACGGGGACACCGGCACAGATACGCAGTATTTT. It yields the protein CASRHGDTGTDTQYF. The chain combines TRBV6-5 with TRBJ2-3; D possibly corresponds to TRBD1 (6 bases). The CDR3 has 15 amino acids. Germline CDR1 reads MNHEY; CDR2 reads SVGAGI. Trimming stripped 6 bases from V and 1 base from J, with 14 bases between.

CDR3 protein: CASSGGGARGEQYF. The DNA of the CDR3 is TGTGCCAGCAGCGGTGGAGGGGCCAGGGGCGAGCAGTACTTC. V gene TRBV9 combines with J gene TRBJ2-7; either TRBD1 or TRBD2 may fit D (6 bases each). Looked up from germline, CDR1 is SGDLS and CDR2 is YYNGEE. The V end lost 3 bases, the J end lost 6 bases, and 16 bases lay between the germline ends. CDR3 length: 14 amino acids.

The chain carries TRBV7-9 and TRBJ2-7; TRBD2 agrees at 8 bases. The CDR3 extends over 17 amino acids. CDR1 and CDR2 from the germline V gene are SEHNR and FQNEAQ (reference sequence). V shed 3 bases and J 2 bases; nucleotides not matched to a gene: 12. The CDR3 is CASSFPGRTSFTYEQYF. CDR3 bases: TGTGCCAGCAGCTTCCCGGGTAGGACTAGCTTCACCTACGAGCAGTACTTC.

This chain connects TRBV18 to TRBJ2-2; 14 bases line up with TRBD2. The J segment lost 6 bases and the V segment lost 4 bases, leaving 7 bases of the junction unmatched. CDR1 KGHSH and CDR2 LQKENI come from the germline V gene. This CDR3 has 17 amino acids. CDR3 region: CASSRGLAGGRAGELFF. The CDR3 bases are TGTGCCAGCTCACGCGGACTAGCGGGAGGCCGGGCCGGGGAGCTGTTTTTT. Full variable domain (rest looked up from reference TRBV18 and TRBJ2-2): NAGVMQNPRHLVRRRGQEARLRCSPMKGHSHVYWYRQLPEEGLKFMVYLQKENIIDESGMPKERFSAEFPKEGPSILRIQQVVRGDSAAYFCASSRGLAGGRAGELFFGEGSRLTVL.

This chain links TRBV10-3 with TRBJ1-1; D possibly corresponds to TRBD1 (5 bases). Germline-derived CDR1 and CDR2 are ENHRY and SYGVKD. This CDR3 is 13 amino acids long. The V gene lost 4 bases and the J gene lost 1 base, with 7 bases spanning the gap. CDR3 bases: TGTGCCATCAGTGGACAGTCGAACACTGAAGCTTTCTTT. Its protein product is CAISGQSNTEAFF.

The chain employs TRBV5-5 and TRBJ1-2, with a weak D call TRBD1 (5 bases). This CDR3 region has 13 residues. The V end was cut by 3 bases, the J end by 8 bases, with 14 bases between. Germline V gene lookup returns CDR1 SGHKS and CDR2 YYEKEE (reference sequence). The CDR3 is CASSSGSGNGYTF. CDR3 bases: TGTGCCAGCAGCTCAGGGTCGGGGAACGGCTACACCTTC. The full variable domain, with the rest looked up from reference TRBV5-5 and TRBJ1-2, is DAGVTQSPTHLIKTRGQQVTLRCSPISGHKSVSWYQQVLGQGPQFIFQYYEKEERGRGNFPDRFSARQFPNYSSELNVNALLLGDSALYLCASSSGSGNGYTFGSGTRLTVV.

CDR3 nucleotides: TGTGCCAGCAGCCACCTAGGGACTAGAAGGTCCTACGAGCAGTACTTC. It encodes CASSHLGTRRSYEQYF. The chain has TRBV14 and TRBJ2-7, with 8 nucleotides matching TRBD2. This CDR3 region has 16 residues. Germline V gene data show CDR1 as SGHDN and CDR2 as FVKESK. V lost 3 bases and J lost 1; bases outside the gene matches: 8.